This T cell receptor (beta chain) was sequenced in a study of blood T cell repertoires in COVID-19. Study in general: Material from acute and convalescent COVID-19 was sourced from the United States, Italy and Spain.

Germline CDR1 is MNHEY and CDR2 is SMNVEV (reference sequence). Trimming pared 7 bases from V and 6 bases from J, leaving 16 bases between. This CDR3 region has 14 residues. Source study methods: For nucleated cells, counts were estimated from reference gene primer amplification. Libraries were prepared by immunoSEQ multiplex PCR; TCRdb keeps only in-frame clonotypes and omits some of them. Clone size and V and J calls were adopted from that table, with D and trimming inferred from the DNA. The sample contains about 71,000 clones, less than 95% of which appear only once. This TCR derives from a woman aged 18-29 years with acute or convalescent COVID-19. The material sequenced was peripheral blood. This chain links TRBV27 with TRBJ2-1, with D perhaps matching TRBD1 (5 bases). DNA for the CDR3: TGTGCCAGCAAGTGGACAACATCCACCAATGAGCAGTTCTTC. This translates into CASKWTTSTNEQFF.